This T cell receptor (beta chain) was profiled in a study of technical replicates of blood from a few donors. CDR3 length equals 15 residues. V was clipped by 5 bases and J by 0 bases, with 14 bases between them. Assay: immunoSEQ multiplex PCR; the TCRdb copy retains only in-frame clones and omits some. The sample carries some 96,000 clones, under 97% recorded once. Sequencing used T cells isolated from PBMCs. The receptor's source is a human donor in good health. The J gene is TRBJ1-1, the V gene TRBV5-3; the D is unclear. TRBV5-3 is flagged as an ORF with uncertain function. The CDR3 loop is CARSTVREVNTEAFF. The CDR3 DNA follows: TGTGCCAGAAGTACCGTACGGGAAGTGAACACTGAAGCTTTCTTT.